A single sample is the source of the 14 T cell receptor beta chains below, sequenced in a study of graft-versus-host responses after intestinal transplantation. Method: immunoSEQ multiplex PCR; TCRdb's copy keeps in-frame clones and lacks some. The data hold tens of thousands of clones, with 90% to 95% observed a single time. What these receptors recognize is not known. Specimen: unstimulated CD8+ T cells sorted from spleen or lymph node cells, collected before intestinal transplant. The receptors come from a human donor who received an intestinal transplant.

This sequence joins TRBV5-4 and TRBJ2-1; D gene ambiguous. The CDR3 covers 15 residues. V lost 2 bases, J lost 6 bases, and 15 bases lay in between. Germline lookup yields CDR1 SGHNT and CDR2 YYREEE (reference sequence). The CDR3 DNA sequence: TGTGCCAGCAGCTTTAAGGCCCTGGGAATCAATGAGCAGTTCTTC. As protein: CASSFKALGINEQFF. Full variable domain (rest looked up from reference TRBV5-4 and TRBJ2-1): ETGVTQSPTHLIKTRGQQVTLRCSSQSGHNTVSWYQQALGQGPQFIFQYYREEENGRGNFPPRFSGLQFPNYSSELNVNALELDDSALYLCASSFKALGINEQFFGPGTRLTVL.

V and J are TRBV13 and TRBJ1-6; D is perhaps TRBD1 (6 bases). Germline V CDR1 and CDR2: PRHDT, FYEKMQ (reference sequence). The CDR3 is made up of 13 amino acids. V lost 1 base to trimming and J lost 10 bases, with 8 bases between them. The CDR3 region has the DNA TGTGCCAGCAGCTTAGCAGGGGTCTCACCCCTCCACTTT. As protein: CASSLAGVSPLHF.

Regarding this clone: The identical CDR3 is also encoded by other nucleotide sequences in the sample. This sequence joins TRBV18 and TRBJ2-7; D not certain. Trimming took off 0 bases at V and 1 base at J, with 4 bases between the two ends. CDR3 size: 13 residues. CDR1 and CDR2 from the germline V gene are KGHSH and LQKENI. The CDR3 loop is CASSPPDSYEQYF. In DNA, the CDR3 is TGTGCCAGCTCACCACCGGATTCCTACGAGCAGTACTTC.

The chain is built from TRBV4-1 and TRBJ2-7; TRBD2 agrees at 7 bases. CDR1 is MGHRA and CDR2 is YSYEKL in the germline V gene. V shed 0 bases and J 1 base; nucleotides not matched to a gene: 9. The CDR3 spans 17 residues. The CDR3 protein is CASSQDRRQGGSYEQYF. The CDR3 nucleotides are TGCGCCAGCAGCCAAGATCGAAGGCAGGGAGGGTCCTACGAGCAGTACTTC.

This rearrangement joins TRBV27 to TRBJ2-7, with TRBD2 as a possible D gene (6 bases). V gave up 6 bases and J gave up 0 bases, with 15 bases separating them. The CDR3 spans 15 residues. The germline V gene encodes CDR1 MNHEY and CDR2 SMNVEV (reference sequence). CDR3 nucleotides: TGTGCCAGCAGCCAGATTGGAGGGCTCTCCTACGAGCAGTACTTC. Translation: CASSQIGGLSYEQYF.

This clone was counted once. The gene calls are TRBV7-8 and TRBJ1-2; D is unresolved. V dropped 1 base and J dropped 5 bases, with 8 bases sitting between them. Germline lookup yields CDR1 SGHVS and CDR2 FQNEAQ. This CDR3 spans 13 amino acids. The CDR3 bases are TGTGCCAGCAGCTTAGGGATCCTATATGGCTACACCTTC. The encoded protein is CASSLGILYGYTF. The complete variable domain, with remaining parts taken from reference TRBV7-8 and TRBJ1-2, reads GAGVSQSPRYKVAKRGQDVALRCDPISGHVSLFWYQQALGQGPEFLTYFQNEAQLDKSGLPSDRFFAERPEGSVSTLKIQRTQQEDSAVYLCASSLGILYGYTFGSGTRLTVV.

Written as DNA, the CDR3 is TGTGCCAGCAGTTTATTTTCCACCGGGGAGCTGTTTTTT. This encodes CASSLFSTGELFF. The V gene is TRBV27, the J gene TRBJ2-2; D gene ambiguous. The V gene lost 1 base and the J gene lost 4 bases, with 4 bases spanning the gap. The CDR3 is made up of 13 amino acids. Germline V CDR1 and CDR2: MNHEY, SMNVEV (reference sequence).

The rearrangement links TRBV9 to TRBJ1-2, with D maybe TRBD1 (5 bases). Germline assignment: CDR1 SGDLS and CDR2 YYNGEE. V was pared by 3 bases and J by 3 bases, with 12 bases between. The CDR3 consists of 14 residues. The CDR3 sequence: CASSARQSYYGYTF. DNA of the CDR3: TGTGCCAGCAGCGCCCGACAGTCTTACTATGGCTACACCTTC. Looking up the rest from reference TRBV9 and TRBJ1-2 gives the full variable domain: DSGVTQTPKHLITATGQRVTLRCSPRSGDLSVYWYQQSLDQGLQFLIQYYNGEERAKGNILERFSAQQFPDLHSELNLSSLELGDSALYFCASSARQSYYGYTFGSGTRLTVV.

V and J are TRBV27 and TRBJ1-1; TRBD1 matches 7 bases. In germline, CDR1 is MNHEY, CDR2 SMNVEV (reference sequence). The ends lost 5 bases at V and 0 bases at J; junction bases unmatched: 6. The CDR3 extends over 15 amino acids. CDR3 region: CASSTGDRMNTEAFF. CDR3 sequence (DNA): TGTGCCAGCAGTACCGGGGACAGAATGAACACTGAAGCTTTCTTT.

This clone appeared a single time. V usage is TRBV6-5 and J usage is TRBJ1-2; D remains ambiguous. The CDR3 contains 14 residues. The V end was cut by 0 bases, the J end by 4 bases, with 9 bases between. Germline assignment: CDR1 MNHEY and CDR2 SVGAGI. The DNA for the CDR3 is TGTGCCAGCAGTTACTCGACCGGACTCTATGGCTACACCTTC. Translated: CASSYSTGLYGYTF.

This clone was observed a single time. The CDR3 nucleotides are TGTGCCAGCAGCCCTTCCGGCTCGGGAGGAGAAGATACGCAGTATTTT. Translation: CASSPSGSGGEDTQYF. This rearrangement joins TRBV9 to TRBJ2-3; 7 nucleotides match TRBD2. This CDR3 is built from 16 residues. Losses at the gene ends were 4 bases for V and 5 bases for J; bases not matched to a gene: 13. The V gene's germline CDR1 is SGDLS and CDR2 YYNGEE.

The V gene is TRBV27, the J gene TRBJ2-7, with D tentatively TRBD1 (6 bases). V dropped 8 bases and J dropped 2 bases, with 19 bases sitting between them. The CDR3 runs 15 residues. Germline V gene data show CDR1 as MNHEY and CDR2 as SMNVEV (reference sequence). CDR3 DNA: TGTGCCAGCTCTCAGGGAAGAGACAGGCCCTACGAGCAGTACTTC. Translated: CASSQGRDRPYEQYF.

J is TRBJ2-1 and V is TRBV11-1; either TRBD1 or TRBD2 may supply D (5 bases each). The V and J ends lost 0 bases and 9 bases respectively, with 12 bases between them. This CDR3 comprises 14 residues. Germline V gene data show CDR1 as SGHAT and CDR2 as FQDESV (reference sequence). CDR3 sequence: CASSLALKGSEQFF. The CDR3 coding sequence is TGTGCCAGCAGCTTAGCGCTGAAGGGGAGTGAGCAGTTCTTC.

This chain uses TRBV11-2 with TRBJ2-1, with a possible D match to TRBD2 (6 bases). The germline CDR1 and CDR2 sequences are SGHAT and FQNNGV. This CDR3 is built from 14 residues. V lost 1 base and J lost 8, with 12 bases in between. The CDR3 protein is CASSLAEGVDEQFF. DNA of the CDR3: TGTGCCAGCAGCTTAGCGGAGGGAGTGGATGAGCAGTTCTTC. The whole variable domain, remainder taken from reference TRBV11-2 and TRBJ2-1, is EAGVAQSPRYKIIEKRQSVAFWCNPISGHATLYWYQQILGQGPKLLIQFQNNGVVDDSQLPKDRFSAERLKGVDSTLKIQPAKLEDSAVYLCASSLAEGVDEQFFGPGTRLTVL.